Listed here are 18 T cell receptor beta chains from one sample, sequenced in a study of vaccination effects on CD4 cells after COVID-19. These receptors have no known antigen. Expansion of antigen-specific CD4+ T cells with viral peptide pools was carried out by the ViraFEST assay before sequencing. CD4+ T cells were isolated after 10 days of culture. Participants completed two doses of the BNT162b2 or mRNA-1273 vaccine. Clones were read by immunoSEQ multiplex PCR, and TCRdb kept only the in-frame ones, dropping some. The profile covers tens of thousands of clones, with more than 70% appearing a single time and around 1.2% taken by the ten largest. The sequencing here drew on CD4+ T cells from PBMCs cultured with HCoV-229E spike peptides, taken after COVID-19 vaccination. Receptors were obtained from a human donor who received a COVID-19 vaccine.

The table lists this clone with a count of one. The chain recombines TRBV18 with TRBJ2-1, with TRBD1 identical over 7 bases. The CDR3 covers 14 residues. V dropped 1 base and J dropped 10; count of bases not matched to a gene: 7. Per germline, CDR1 KGHSH and CDR2 LQKENI. The CDR3: CASSPLTTTGEQFF. The CDR3 coding sequence is TGTGCCAGCTCACCACTCACGACGACAGGGGAGCAGTTCTTC.

This CDR3 is CASPGRPGGPPTQETQYF. In DNA form, the CDR3 reads TGTGCCAGCCCTGGCCGGCCGGGGGGTCCACCAACTCAAGAGACCCAGTACTTC. The rearrangement uses TRBV5-8 and TRBJ2-5; 7 nucleotides match TRBD2. Germline-derived CDR1 and CDR2 are SGHTS and YDEGEE. The CDR3 runs 18 residues. V was pared by 7 bases and J by 2 bases, with 20 bases of the junction left unmatched.

The V and J genes are TRBV7-9 and TRBJ2-5, with TRBD1 identical over 9 bases. Germline assignment: CDR1 SEHNR and CDR2 FQNEAQ (reference sequence). The CDR3 spans 14 residues. Germline trimming cut 5 bases from V and 4 bases from J; bases unmatched to any gene: 5. The CDR3 protein is CASSPGTGLETQYF. The CDR3 coding sequence is TGTGCCAGCAGCCCAGGGACAGGGCTAGAGACCCAGTACTTC.

The chain carries TRBV11-3 and TRBJ2-1, with TRBD1 matching over 7 bases. Trimming took 5 bases from V and 1 from J; bases not matched to a gene: 11. Per germline, CDR1 SGHNT and CDR2 YENEEA. The CDR3 spans 17 residues. CDR3 coding DNA: TGTGCCAGCAGCCCGACCCACAGGGGTGGTTCCTACAATGAGCAGTTCTTC. Its protein product is CASSPTHRGGSYNEQFF.

CDR3 amino acids: CASSQPSGRSSGANVLTF. As DNA, the CDR3 is TGTGCCAGCAGCCAACCCTCCGGCCGTAGCTCTGGGGCCAACGTCCTGACTTTC. This chain joins TRBV3-1 (or the pseudogene TRBV3-2) and TRBJ2-6; D remains ambiguous. From germline, CDR1 is LGHDT and CDR2 YNNKEL (reference sequence). Trimming removed 2 bases from V and 0 bases from J, with 14 bases in between. This CDR3 spans 18 amino acids.

V and J are TRBV5-1 and TRBJ2-1, with D unclear. CDR1 and CDR2 (germline): SGHRS, YFSETQ. CDR3 size: 15 residues. The V end lost 4 bases, the J end lost 7 bases, and 18 bases lay between the germline ends. This CDR3 is CASSPRGISANEQFF. CDR3 coding DNA: TGCGCCAGCAGCCCTCGTGGGATTAGTGCGAATGAGCAGTTCTTC. Based on the CDR3 plus reference TRBV5-1 and TRBJ2-1, the full variable domain is KAGVTQTPRYLIKTRGQQVTLSCSPISGHRSVSWYQQTPGQGLQFLFEYFSETQRNKGNFPGRFSGRQFSNSRSEMNVSTLELGDSALYLCASSPRGISANEQFFGPGTRLTVL.

V usage is TRBV24-1 and J usage is TRBJ2-5; TRBD1 agrees at 9 bases. With V trimmed by 4 bases and J by 5 bases, 7 bases remained unmatched. Germline V gene lookup returns CDR1 KGHDR and CDR2 SFDVKD. The length of the CDR3 is 15 residues. For the CDR3, the DNA is TGTGCCACCAGTGACCCGGGGACAGGGAAGGAGACCCAGTACTTC. It is translated as CATSDPGTGKETQYF.

The V and J genes are TRBV4-1 and TRBJ1-3; 9 bases fit TRBD1. The CDR3 contains 14 residues. The V segment lost 6 bases and the J segment 3 bases; nucleotides outside the gene matches: 3. CDR1 is MGHRA, CDR2 YSYEKL, per germline. This CDR3 reads CASRRDRDGNTIYF. The CDR3 nucleotides read TGCGCCAGCAGACGGGACAGGGATGGAAACACCATATATTTT.

The chain has TRBV12-5 and TRBJ2-5; 13 nucleotides align to TRBD2. This CDR3 has 17 residues. The J segment lost 5 bases and the V segment lost 5 bases, leaving 11 bases of the junction unmatched. Per the germline V gene, CDR1 is LGHNT and CDR2 is FRNRAP. The CDR3, as DNA: TGTGCTAGTGGTCCCGGGACTAGCGGGGACCCGGGGGAGACCCAGTACTTC. It encodes CASGPGTSGDPGETQYF.

A few counts support this clone. CDR3 protein: CASRTLALGGQETQYF. Written as DNA, the CDR3 is TGTGCCAGCCGTACCTTAGCGCTGGGAGGACAAGAGACCCAGTACTTC. J is TRBJ2-5 and V is TRBV28; tentative D call: TRBD2 (6 bases). Looked up from germline, CDR1 is MDHEN and CDR2 is SYDVKM. The CDR3 covers 16 residues. V dropped 8 bases and J dropped 2 bases, with 21 bases sitting between them.

The V and J genes are TRBV6-4 and TRBJ1-1, with 7 bases matching TRBD1. Germline CDR1 is MRHNA and CDR2 is SNTAGT. This CDR3 region has 14 residues. With 6 bases clipped from V and 4 bases from J, the junction kept 8 bases outside the gene matches. CDR3 nucleotide sequence: TGTGCCAGCAGGATACAGGGGTCGGGCACTGAAGCTTTCTTT. This translates into CASRIQGSGTEAFF.

The rearrangement links TRBV5-1 to TRBJ2-1, with D uncertain. Trimming took off 1 base at V and 9 bases at J, with 11 bases between the two ends. Germline CDR1 and CDR2: SGHRS and YFSETQ. The CDR3 has 13 residues. The CDR3 nucleotides are TGCGCCAGCAGCTTGATGGTGGTGGCTGAGCAGTTCTTC. Its translation: CASSLMVVAEQFF.

V is TRBV2 and J is TRBJ2-6; the D is unclear. V gave up 5 bases and J gave up 0 bases, with 14 bases separating them. Germline CDR1 SNHLY, CDR2 FYNNEI. This CDR3 region has 17 residues. The CDR3 nucleotides read TGTGCCAGCAGTCTCGAAATTTATATCTCTGGGGCCAACGTCCTGACTTTC. Translation gives CASSLEIYISGANVLTF.

The chain is built from TRBV5-1 and TRBJ1-1; D remains unclear. This CDR3 is built from 15 residues. CDR1 and CDR2 (germline): SGHRS, YFSETQ. V was cut by 4 bases and J by 1 base, with 14 bases left in between. Here the CDR3 reads CASSPAARRNTEAFF. The CDR3 nucleotides are TGCGCCAGCAGCCCCGCCGCCAGGAGGAACACTGAAGCTTTCTTT.

The J gene is TRBJ2-2, the V gene TRBV4-3, with TRBD1 identical over 9 bases. From germline, CDR1 is LGHNA and CDR2 YSLEER. After removal of 4 bases from V and 4 bases from J, the junction contained 4 bases not matched to a gene. The CDR3 extends over 15 amino acids. The DNA of the CDR3 is TGCGCCAGCAGCCGGGACAGGGTAGTCACCGGGGAGCTGTTTTTT. It translates to CASSRDRVVTGELFF.

V and J are TRBV19 and TRBJ1-1; D is ambiguous. The CDR3 has 13 amino acids. Germline assignment: CDR1 LNHDA and CDR2 SQIVND (reference sequence). V was clipped by 7 bases and J by 1 base, with 10 bases between them. DNA for the CDR3: TGTGCCAGTAATGACGAGCCGAACACTGAAGCTTTCTTT. Translated, it gives CASNDEPNTEAFF.

A single count supports this clone. The chain combines TRBV23-1 with TRBJ2-7; the D gene is possibly TRBD2 (6 bases). TRBV23-1 is classed as an ORF, of uncertain function. V shed 1 base and J shed 6 bases, with 10 bases lying between them. The CDR3 extends over 13 amino acids. The DNA for the CDR3 is TGCGCCAGCAGTCAATTGCGGGAATGCGAGCAGTACGTC. Amino acids: CASSQLRECEQYV.

The chain has TRBV7-2 and TRBJ2-7, with TRBD2 matching 7 bases. Trimming removed 4 bases from V and 3 bases from J; junction bases left unmatched: 9. Germline V gives CDR1 SGHTA, CDR2 FQGNSA. The CDR3 is 15 amino acids. The CDR3 here is CASSSQSGGYYEQYV. CDR3 in DNA: TGTGCCAGCAGCTCACAATCCGGGGGGTACTACGAGCAGTACGTC.